This T cell receptor (beta chain) is from a study of radiation and T cells in renal cell carcinoma (dated by TCRdb to 2020 to 2021). Context from the whole study: In total, 50 or so samples, comprising around 26 tumors and some 27 peripheral blood samples, were subjected to TCR beta sequencing. The final blood draw took place at 4 weeks after radiation, the same time as nephrectomy. Across all 53 samples, 4,000,000 or so unique CDR3 nucleotide sequences encoding approximately 3,000,000 unique CDR3 amino acid sequences were identified.

A word on this clone: Its antigen target is currently unknown. Nothing much larger sits one base from this clone, and base qualities are not available.

TCR beta libraries were generated from genomic DNA with the immunoSEQ kit, following the manufacturer's recommendations. For library preparation, a first multiplex PCR was performed with proprietary primers, followed by a second PCR in which unique barcodes were added, and bead cleanups were performed after each round. Each sample batch included a kit-provided positive control reaction and a negative control reaction. The final libraries were assessed on an Agilent 4200 TapeStation D1000 ScreenTape, pooled by volume, and quantified by qPCR. Sequencing was performed on an Illumina NextSeq500 using a MidOutput 150-cycle cartridge, with 156 Read1 cycles, 15 Index1 cycles, and the kit custom primers. The pooled library was loaded at approximately 0.92 pM with around 20% PhiX control spiked in. In the authors' own workflow: Vendor-processed data were analyzed in R, and a clonotype was defined as all T cells sharing the same CDR3 nucleotide sequence. In the clone abundance analyses, frequencies were normalized to the 10,000 most abundant clones in each sample. Public T cell clones, averaging fewer than five per sample, were removed before analysis. A difference in abundance of at least 32-fold between compartments was used to define tumor-enriched and baseline blood-enriched clonotypes. A beta-binomial differential abundance model was applied to find clonotypes that expanded or contracted between blood time points. Tumor-blood repertoire similarity was measured with the Baroni-Urbani and Buser coefficient, and groups were compared using two-tailed Wilcoxon tests in R. The clones in this table, taken by TCRdb from immuneACCESS, are in-frame only. Not every clone is retained; where verified, under half of the shortfall comes from an unresolved V gene, and the cause of the rest is unknown. D and trimming were read from the DNA, whereas the V and J calls and clone size are those reported in that table. Within this sample are 130,000 to 150,000 clones, with approximately 86% of them counted one time only. Jointly, the top ten make up around 17% of the sample.

On the study overall, not on this receptor specifically: With a single-armed trial design, the study had no way to address how radiation dose or scheduling affects the TCR repertoire. Because pretreatment tumor biopsies were not available, the study could not determine whether clonotypes were already present within the tumor at baseline. Top tumor clonotypes rose in blood from baseline to 2 weeks post-radiation, then contracted by 4 weeks, suggesting transient expansion of tumor-resident clones. Blood repertoire dynamics were not followed beyond 4 weeks after treatment.

CDR1 is given as LNHNV and CDR2 as YYDKDF, both from the germline V gene (reference sequence). The cysteine opens and the phenylalanine closes a CDR3 of 13 amino acids. CDR3 DNA is the only sequence kept; it has 39 bases, read in frame from the first base. V loses 0 bases of germline sequence and J loses 7 bases, and the interval between the two ends is 6 bases. The time point label on this specimen signifies: blood 4 weeks post-SBRT, at nephrectomy. Per the publication, the treatment or condition label means: 15 Gy SBRT to primary tumor, nephrectomy 4 weeks later. Samples were obtained from a clinical trial, in which 15 Gy stereotactic body radiation therapy was delivered to primary renal cell carcinomas and nephrectomy was performed 4 weeks later. To follow tumor-enriched clonotypes, peripheral blood was collected serially from radiation-treated patients at baseline and again at 2 weeks and 4 weeks after SBRT. Every patient had renal cell carcinoma of clear cell pathology. The QIAamp DNA Blood Mini Kit (Qiagen) was used to prepare genomic DNA for TCR sequencing. Only samples passing all quality control checks were included in the analyses.

The sequence joins TRBV15 to TRBJ1-4; matching of 5 bases hints at TRBD1 as the D gene. The receptor was derived from a woman between 50 and 59 years old with renal cell carcinoma. This specimen was blood, taken from a patient whose treatment included radiotherapy and nephrectomy. CDR3 reads: CATSRDRGEKLFF. In nucleotide form, the sequence is TGTGCCACCAGCAGAGATAGGGGTGAAAAACTGTTTTTT.